This paragraph reports one TCR beta chain. CDR1 and CDR2 from the germline V gene are SGHTS and YDEGEE. V gave up 5 bases and J gave up 3 bases, with 4 bases separating them. The CDR3 runs to 11 residues. Sequencing was performed with immunoSEQ multiplex PCR; in TCRdb, only in-frame clones are kept and a portion is missing. Of roughly 28,000 clones listed, more than 65% are singletons. Time point of the sample: blood 2 weeks post-SBRT. Treatment described: 15 Gy SBRT to primary tumor, nephrectomy 4 weeks later. Serial blood draws occurred at baseline and 2 and 4 weeks post-SBRT. These data are taken from a study of radiation and T cells in renal cell carcinoma.

This TCR came from a man between 60 and 75 years old with renal cell carcinoma. The specimen was blood, collected from a patient whose treatment included radiotherapy and nephrectomy. The chain has TRBV5-8 and TRBJ2-3, with D unresolved. Here the CDR3 DNA reads TGTGCCAGCAGTCTGACAGATACGCAGTATTTT. It codes for CASSLTDTQYF.